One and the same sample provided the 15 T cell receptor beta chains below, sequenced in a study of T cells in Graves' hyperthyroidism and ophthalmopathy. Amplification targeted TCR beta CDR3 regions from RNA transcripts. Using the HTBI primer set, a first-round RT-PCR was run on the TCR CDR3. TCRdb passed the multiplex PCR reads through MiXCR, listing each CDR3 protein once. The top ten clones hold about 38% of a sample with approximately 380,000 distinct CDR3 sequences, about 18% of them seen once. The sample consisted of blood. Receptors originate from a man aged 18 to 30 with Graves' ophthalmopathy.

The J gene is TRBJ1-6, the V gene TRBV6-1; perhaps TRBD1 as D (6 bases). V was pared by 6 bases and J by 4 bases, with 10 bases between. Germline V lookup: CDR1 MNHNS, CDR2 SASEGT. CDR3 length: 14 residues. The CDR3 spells CASRTGDYNSPLHF. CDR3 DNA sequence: TGTGCCAGCAGGACAGGAGATTATAATTCACCCCTCCACTTT.

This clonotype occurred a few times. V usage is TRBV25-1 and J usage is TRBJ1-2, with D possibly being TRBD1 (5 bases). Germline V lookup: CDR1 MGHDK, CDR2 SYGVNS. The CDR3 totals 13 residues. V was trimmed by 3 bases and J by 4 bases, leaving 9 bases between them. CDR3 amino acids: CASSEGRLYGYTF. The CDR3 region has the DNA TGTGCCAGCAGTGAGGGGCGGCTCTATGGCTACACCTTC.

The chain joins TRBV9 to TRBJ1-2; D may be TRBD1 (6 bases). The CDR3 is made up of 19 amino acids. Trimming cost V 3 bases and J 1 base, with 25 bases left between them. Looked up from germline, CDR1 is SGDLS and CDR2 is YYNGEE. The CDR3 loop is CASSGSTQGFPLFNYGYTF. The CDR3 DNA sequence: TGTGCCAGCAGCGGCAGTACCCAGGGGTTCCCTCTTTTTAACTATGGCTACACCTTC.

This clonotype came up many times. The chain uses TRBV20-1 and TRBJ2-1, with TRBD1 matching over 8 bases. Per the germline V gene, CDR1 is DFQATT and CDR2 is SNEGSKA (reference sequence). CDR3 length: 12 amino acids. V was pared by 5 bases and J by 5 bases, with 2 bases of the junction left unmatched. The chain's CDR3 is CSARTGHNEQFF. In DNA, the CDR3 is TGCAGTGCTCGGACAGGGCACAATGAGCAGTTCTTC.

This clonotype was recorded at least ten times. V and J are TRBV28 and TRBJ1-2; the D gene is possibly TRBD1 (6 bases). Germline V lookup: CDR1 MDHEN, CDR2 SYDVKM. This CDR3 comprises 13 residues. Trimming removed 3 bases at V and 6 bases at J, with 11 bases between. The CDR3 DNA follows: TGTGCCAGCAGTTTTCCAGGGGTGGATGGCTACACCTTC. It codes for CASSFPGVDGYTF.

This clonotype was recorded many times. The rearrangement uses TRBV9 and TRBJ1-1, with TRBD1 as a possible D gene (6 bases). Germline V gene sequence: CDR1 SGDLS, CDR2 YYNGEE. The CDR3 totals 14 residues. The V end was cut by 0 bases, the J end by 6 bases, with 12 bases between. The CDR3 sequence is CASSVEGKGAEAFF. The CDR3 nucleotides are TGTGCCAGCAGCGTAGAGGGGAAGGGGGCTGAAGCTTTCTTT.

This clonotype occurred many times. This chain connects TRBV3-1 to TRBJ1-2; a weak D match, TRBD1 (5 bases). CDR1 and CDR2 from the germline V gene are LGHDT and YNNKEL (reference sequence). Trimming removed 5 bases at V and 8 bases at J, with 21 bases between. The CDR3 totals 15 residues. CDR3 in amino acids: CASSFPGREWMGYTF. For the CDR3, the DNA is TGTGCCAGCAGCTTTCCGGGACGTGAATGGATGGGCTACACCTTC.

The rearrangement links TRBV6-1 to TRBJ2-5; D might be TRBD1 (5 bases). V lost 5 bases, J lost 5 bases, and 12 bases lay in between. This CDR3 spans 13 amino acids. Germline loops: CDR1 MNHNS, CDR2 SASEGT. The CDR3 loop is CASSRTLAETQYF. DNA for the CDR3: TGTGCCAGCAGTAGGACACTGGCGGAGACCCAGTACTTC.

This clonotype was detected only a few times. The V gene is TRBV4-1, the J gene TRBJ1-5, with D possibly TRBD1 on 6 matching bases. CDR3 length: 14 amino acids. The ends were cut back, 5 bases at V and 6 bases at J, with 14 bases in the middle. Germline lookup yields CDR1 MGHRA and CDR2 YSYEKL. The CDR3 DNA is TGCGCCAGCAGCTACTACAGAGGGGGTCAGCCCCAGCATTTT. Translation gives CASSYYRGGQPQHF.

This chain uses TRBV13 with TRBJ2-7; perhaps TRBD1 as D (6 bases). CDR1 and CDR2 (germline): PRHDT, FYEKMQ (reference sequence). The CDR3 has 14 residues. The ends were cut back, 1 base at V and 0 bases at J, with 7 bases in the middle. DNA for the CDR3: TGTGCCAGCAGCTTAGCCAGGGGCTCCTACGAGCAGTACTTC. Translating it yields CASSLARGSYEQYF.

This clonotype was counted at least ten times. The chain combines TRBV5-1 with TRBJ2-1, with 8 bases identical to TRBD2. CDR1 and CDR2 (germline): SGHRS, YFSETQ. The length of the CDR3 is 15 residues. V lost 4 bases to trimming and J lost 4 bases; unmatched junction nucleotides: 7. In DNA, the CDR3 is TGCGCCAGCAGCGAGAGCGGGGGCCCGTACAATGAGCAGTTCTTC. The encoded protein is CASSESGGPYNEQFF.

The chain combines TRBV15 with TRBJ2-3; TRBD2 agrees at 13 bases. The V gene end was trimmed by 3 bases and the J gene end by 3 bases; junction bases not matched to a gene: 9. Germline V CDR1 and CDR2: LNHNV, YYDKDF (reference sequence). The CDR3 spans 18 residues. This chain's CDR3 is CATSSLGTSGGETDTQYF. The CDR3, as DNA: TGTGCCACCAGCAGCCTTGGAACTAGCGGGGGGGAAACAGATACGCAGTATTTT. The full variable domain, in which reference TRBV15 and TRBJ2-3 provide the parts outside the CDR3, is DAMVIQNPRYQVTQFGKPVTLSCSQTLNHNVMYWYQQKSSQAPKLLFHYYDKDFNNEADTPDNFQSRRPNTSFCFLDIRSPGLGDTAMYLCATSSLGTSGGETDTQYFGPGTRLTVL.

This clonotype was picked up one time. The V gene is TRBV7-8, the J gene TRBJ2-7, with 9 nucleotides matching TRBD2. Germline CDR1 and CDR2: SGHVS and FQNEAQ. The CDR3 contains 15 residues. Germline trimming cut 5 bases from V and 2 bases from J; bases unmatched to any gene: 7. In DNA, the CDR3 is TGTGCCAGCAGCCCCCGGGCTAGCGGGGCCTACGAGCAGTACTTC. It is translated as CASSPRASGAYEQYF.

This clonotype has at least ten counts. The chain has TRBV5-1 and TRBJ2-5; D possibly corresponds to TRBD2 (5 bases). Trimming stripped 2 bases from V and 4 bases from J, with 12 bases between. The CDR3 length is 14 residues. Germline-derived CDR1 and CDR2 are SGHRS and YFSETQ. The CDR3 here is CASSLLGRPETQYF. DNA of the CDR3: TGCGCCAGCAGCTTACTAGGGCGGCCAGAGACCCAGTACTTC.

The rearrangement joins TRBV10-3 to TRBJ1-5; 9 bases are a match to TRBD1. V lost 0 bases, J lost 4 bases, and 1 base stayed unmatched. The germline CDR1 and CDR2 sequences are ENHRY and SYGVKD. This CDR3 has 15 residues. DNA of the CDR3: TGTGCCATCAGTGAGTCGACAGGGGGAAATCAGCCCCAGCATTTT. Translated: CAISESTGGNQPQHF.